This TCR beta chain was retrieved from a study of cytomegalovirus exposure and HLA in healthy donors. Comments on this clone: Its antigen remains unknown.

The study's findings and limits: Cytomegalovirus association was assigned to about 150 TCR beta chains. Later analysis reportedly placed an Asian-associated ancestry cluster below the roughly 680-donor mean in N-insertions. Later analysis associated a missense DCLRE1C variant with TCR beta V- and J-gene trimming.

PCR employed 60 Vbeta and 13 Jbeta primers. Measured with immunoSEQ multiplex PCR; TCRdb has only the in-frame clones, and not every one. The table includes some 170,000 clones, more than 65% detected once. This receptor was obtained from a female donor in good health and CMV-seronegative. Source material: PBMCs.

The CDR3 region has the DNA TGCAGTGCTAGAGGAGTTTACGAGCAGTACTTC. Translated: CSARGVYEQYF. The rearrangement uses TRBV20-1 and TRBJ2-7; D is uncertain. The length of the CDR3 is 11 residues. Germline values: CDR1 DFQATT, CDR2 SNEGSKA (reference sequence). The V end was cut by 1 base, the J end by 4 bases, with 5 bases between.